This section outlines one T cell receptor beta chain sequence together with its context. The antigen is unknown. Germline lookup yields CDR1 MGHRA and CDR2 YSYEKL. V was clipped by 4 bases and J by 6 bases, with 10 bases between them. The CDR3 runs to 12 residues. This sample was taken from a study of T cell repertoires in cytomegalovirus infection. Study in general: The public TCR beta signatures pointed to both CMV infection and matching HLA type.

Via MiXCR, TCRdb re-called the reads, giving one row per CDR3 protein. The sample carries 740,000 or so distinct CDR3 sequences, 35% recorded once. General study findings and limits: Cumulative public TCR beta family frequency identified CMV carriers with the relevant HLA. Dominating the ex vivo response were HLA-C-restricted CMV-specific TCR beta clonotypes.

The sequence came from a human donor in good health (CMV status not recorded). Some clones in this sample may be carry-over from other donors' samples. The sequencing sample was made of PBMCs. This sequence joins TRBV4-1 and TRBJ2-7; no definite D call. CDR3 protein: CASSLPLGEQYF. CDR3 bases: TGCGCCAGCAGCCTCCCACTCGGCGAGCAGTACTTC.